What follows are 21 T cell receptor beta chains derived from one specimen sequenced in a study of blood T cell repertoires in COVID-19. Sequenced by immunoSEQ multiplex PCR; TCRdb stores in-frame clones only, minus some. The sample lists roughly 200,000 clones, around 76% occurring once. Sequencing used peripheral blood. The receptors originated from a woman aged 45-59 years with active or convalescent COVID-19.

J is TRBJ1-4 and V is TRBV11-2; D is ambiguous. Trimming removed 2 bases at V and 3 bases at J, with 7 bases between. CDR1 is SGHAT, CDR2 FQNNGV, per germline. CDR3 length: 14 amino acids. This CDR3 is CASSLTGANEKLFF. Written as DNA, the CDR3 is TGTGCCAGCAGCTTAACGGGAGCTAATGAAAAACTGTTTTTT.

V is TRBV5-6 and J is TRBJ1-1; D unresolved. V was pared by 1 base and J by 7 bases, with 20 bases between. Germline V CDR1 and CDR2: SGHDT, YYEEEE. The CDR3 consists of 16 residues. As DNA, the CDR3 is TGTGCCAGCAGCTTGCCGTCTCGGGCGGGAGGCGGTGAAGCTTTCTTT. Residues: CASSLPSRAGGGEAFF.

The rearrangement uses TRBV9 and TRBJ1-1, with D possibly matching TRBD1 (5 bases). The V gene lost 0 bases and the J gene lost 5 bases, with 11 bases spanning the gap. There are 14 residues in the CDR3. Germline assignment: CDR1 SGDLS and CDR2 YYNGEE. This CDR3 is CASSVEPQGTEAFF. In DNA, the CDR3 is TGTGCCAGCAGCGTAGAGCCCCAGGGAACTGAAGCTTTCTTT.

In DNA form, the CDR3 reads TGTGCCAGCAGCCCCACCTTGGCACACGGGGTCGGCGAGCAGTACTTC. Amino acid sequence: CASSPTLAHGVGEQYF. V usage is TRBV9 and J usage is TRBJ2-7; D is perhaps TRBD2 (5 bases). Between the trimmed V and J ends, which lost 4 bases and 6 bases, there was a span of 23 bases. Germline V gene sequence: CDR1 SGDLS, CDR2 YYNGEE. The CDR3 length is 16 residues.

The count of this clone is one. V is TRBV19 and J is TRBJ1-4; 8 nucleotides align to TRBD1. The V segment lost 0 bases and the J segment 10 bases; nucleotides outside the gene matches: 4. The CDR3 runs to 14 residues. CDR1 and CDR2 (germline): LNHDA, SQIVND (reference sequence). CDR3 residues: CASSIERQGRKLFF. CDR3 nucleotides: TGTGCCAGTAGTATAGAACGACAGGGGAGAAAACTGTTTTTT.

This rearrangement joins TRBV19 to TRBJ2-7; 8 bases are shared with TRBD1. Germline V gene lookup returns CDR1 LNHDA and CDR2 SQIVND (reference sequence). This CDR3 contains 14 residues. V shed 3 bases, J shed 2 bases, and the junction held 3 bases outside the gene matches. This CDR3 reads CASSIPGGTYEQYF. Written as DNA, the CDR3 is TGTGCCAGTAGTATTCCAGGGGGCACCTACGAGCAGTACTTC. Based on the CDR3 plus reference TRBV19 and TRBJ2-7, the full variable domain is DGGITQSPKYLFRKEGQNVTLSCEQNLNHDAMYWYRQDPGQGLRLIYYSQIVNDFQKGDIAEGYSVSREKKESFPLTVTSAQKNPTAFYLCASSIPGGTYEQYFGPGTRLTVT.

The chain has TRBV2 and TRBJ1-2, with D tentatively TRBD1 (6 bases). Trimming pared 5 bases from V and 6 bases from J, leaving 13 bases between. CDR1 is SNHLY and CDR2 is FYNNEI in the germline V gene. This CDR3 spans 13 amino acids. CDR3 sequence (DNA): TGTGCCAGCAGTTCAGGACAGCAGCATGGCTACACCTTC. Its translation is CASSSGQQHGYTF.

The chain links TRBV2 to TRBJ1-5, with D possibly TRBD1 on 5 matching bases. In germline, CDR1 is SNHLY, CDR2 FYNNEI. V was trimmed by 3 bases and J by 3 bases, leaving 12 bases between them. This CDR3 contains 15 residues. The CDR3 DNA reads TGTGCCAGCAGTGACGAAGTGACAGTCAATCAGCCCCAGCATTTT. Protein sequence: CASSDEVTVNQPQHF.

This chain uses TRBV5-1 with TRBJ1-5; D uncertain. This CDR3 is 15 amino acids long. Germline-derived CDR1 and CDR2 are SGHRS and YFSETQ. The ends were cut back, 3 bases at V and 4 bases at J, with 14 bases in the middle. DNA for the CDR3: TGCGCCAGCAGCTCCGATCCCGGCGGGAATCAGCCCCAGCATTTT. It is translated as CASSSDPGGNQPQHF.

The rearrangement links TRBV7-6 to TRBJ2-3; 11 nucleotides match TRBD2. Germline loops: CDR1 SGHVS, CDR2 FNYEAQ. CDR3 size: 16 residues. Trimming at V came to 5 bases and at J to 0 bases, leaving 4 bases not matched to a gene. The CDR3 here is CASSGGLADSTDTQYF. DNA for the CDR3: TGTGCCAGCAGCGGGGGACTAGCGGATAGCACAGATACGCAGTATTTT.

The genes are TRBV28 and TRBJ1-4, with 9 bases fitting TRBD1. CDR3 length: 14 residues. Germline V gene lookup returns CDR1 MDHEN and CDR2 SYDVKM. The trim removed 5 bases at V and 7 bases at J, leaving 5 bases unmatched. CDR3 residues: CASSKQGAGEKLFF. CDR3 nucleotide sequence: TGTGCCAGCAGTAAACAGGGGGCCGGTGAAAAACTGTTTTTT.

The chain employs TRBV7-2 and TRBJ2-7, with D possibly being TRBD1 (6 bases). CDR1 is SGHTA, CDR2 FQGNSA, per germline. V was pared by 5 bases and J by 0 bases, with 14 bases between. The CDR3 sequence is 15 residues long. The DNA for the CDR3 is TGTGCCAGCAGCACCTTCCTGACAGGCTCCTACGAGCAGTACTTC. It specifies CASSTFLTGSYEQYF. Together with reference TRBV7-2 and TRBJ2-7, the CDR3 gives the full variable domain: GAGVSQSPSNKVTEKGKDVELRCDPISGHTALYWYRQSLGQGLEFLIYFQGNSAPDKSGLPSDRFSAERTGGSVSTLTIQRTQQEDSAVYLCASSTFLTGSYEQYFGPGTRLTVT.

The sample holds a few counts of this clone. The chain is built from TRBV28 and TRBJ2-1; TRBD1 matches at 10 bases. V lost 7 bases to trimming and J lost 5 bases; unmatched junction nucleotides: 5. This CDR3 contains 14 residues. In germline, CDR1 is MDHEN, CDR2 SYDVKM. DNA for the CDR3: TGTGCCAGCAACGGACAGGGGGTTCACAATGAGCAGTTCTTC. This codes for CASNGQGVHNEQFF. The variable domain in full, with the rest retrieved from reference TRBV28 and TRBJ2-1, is DVKVTQSSRYLVKRTGEKVFLECVQDMDHENMFWYRQDPGLGLRLIYFSYDVKMKEKGDIPEGYSVSREKKERFSLILESASTNQTSMYLCASNGQGVHNEQFFGPGTRLTVL.

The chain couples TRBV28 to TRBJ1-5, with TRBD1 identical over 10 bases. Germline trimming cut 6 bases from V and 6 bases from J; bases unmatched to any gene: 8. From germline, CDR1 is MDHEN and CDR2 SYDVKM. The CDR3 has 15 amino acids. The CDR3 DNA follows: TGTGCCAGCAGACGGACAGGGGGGGATCGTCAGCCCCAGCATTTT. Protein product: CASRRTGGDRQPQHF.

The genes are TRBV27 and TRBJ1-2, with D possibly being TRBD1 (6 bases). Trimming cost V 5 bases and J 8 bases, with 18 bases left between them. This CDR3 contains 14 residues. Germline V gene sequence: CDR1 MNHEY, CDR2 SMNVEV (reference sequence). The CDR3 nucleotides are TGTGCCAGCAGTACGAAGGGGGGGGTGGGCGGCTACACCTTC. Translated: CASSTKGGVGGYTF.

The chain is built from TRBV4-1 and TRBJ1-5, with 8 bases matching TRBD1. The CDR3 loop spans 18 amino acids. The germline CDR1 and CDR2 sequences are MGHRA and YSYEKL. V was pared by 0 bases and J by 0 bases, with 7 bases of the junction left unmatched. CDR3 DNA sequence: TGCGCCAGCAGCCAAGATGCGACAGGGGCCTATAGCAATCAGCCCCAGCATTTT. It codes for CASSQDATGAYSNQPQHF.

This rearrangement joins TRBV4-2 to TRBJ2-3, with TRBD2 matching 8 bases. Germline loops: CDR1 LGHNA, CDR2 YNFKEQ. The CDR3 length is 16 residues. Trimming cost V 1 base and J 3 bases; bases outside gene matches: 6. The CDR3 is CASSQVGGTRTDTQYF. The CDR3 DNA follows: TGTGCCAGCAGCCAAGTTGGGGGGACTAGAACAGATACGCAGTATTTT.

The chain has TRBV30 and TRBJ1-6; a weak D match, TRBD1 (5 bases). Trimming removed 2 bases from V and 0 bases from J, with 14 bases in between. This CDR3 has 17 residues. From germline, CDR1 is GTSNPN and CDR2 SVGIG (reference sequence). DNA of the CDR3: TGTGCCTGGAGTCCCCTGGGGGGGATCTCCTATAATTCACCCCTCCACTTT. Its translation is CAWSPLGGISYNSPLHF.

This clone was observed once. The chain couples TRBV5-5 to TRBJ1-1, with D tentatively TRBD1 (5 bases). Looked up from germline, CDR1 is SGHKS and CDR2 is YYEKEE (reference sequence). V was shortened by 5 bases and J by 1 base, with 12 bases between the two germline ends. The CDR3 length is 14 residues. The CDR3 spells CASRRGAQNTEAFF. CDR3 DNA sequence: TGTGCCAGCAGGCGGGGCGCCCAGAACACTGAAGCTTTCTTT.

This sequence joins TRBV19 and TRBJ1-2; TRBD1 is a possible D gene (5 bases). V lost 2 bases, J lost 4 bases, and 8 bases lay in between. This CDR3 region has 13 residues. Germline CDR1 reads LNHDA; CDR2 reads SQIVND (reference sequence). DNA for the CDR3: TGTGCCAGTAGTATATCAGGGCGCTATGGCTACACCTTC. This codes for CASSISGRYGYTF.

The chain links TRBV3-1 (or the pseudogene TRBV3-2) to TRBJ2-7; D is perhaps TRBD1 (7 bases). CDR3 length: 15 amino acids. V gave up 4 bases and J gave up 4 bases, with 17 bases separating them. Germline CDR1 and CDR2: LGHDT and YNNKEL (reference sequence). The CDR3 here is CASSPRDSGLYEQYF. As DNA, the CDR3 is TGTGCCAGCAGCCCGCGGGACAGCGGGCTATACGAGCAGTACTTC.